This T cell receptor (beta chain) was documented in a study of T-cell reconstitution after alpha-beta-depleted transplantation in children. This clonotype was counted only a few times. Trimming took off 6 bases at V and 0 bases at J, with 16 bases between the two ends. The CDR3 is made up of 16 amino acids. The germline CDR1 and CDR2 sequences are SGHRS and YFSETQ. Preparation of the TCRbeta library used unique molecular identifiers. TCRdb re-analysed the PCR reads in MiXCR, keeping a single row per CDR3 protein. Among some 500,000 distinct CDR3 sequences, around 20% were seen once, and the ten largest hold about 3.1%.

The sequence was obtained from a human donor who donated a stem cell graft to a child with acute lymphoblastic leukemia. The material sequenced was PBMCs from the stem cell graft donor, taken from the stem cell graft. This rearrangement joins TRBV5-1 to TRBJ2-1; D is possibly TRBD1 (6 bases). CDR3 loop: CASNTGYRSSYNEQFF. The CDR3, as DNA: TGCGCCAGCAACACAGGGTATAGGAGCTCCTACAATGAGCAGTTCTTC.